This entry describes one T cell receptor beta chain. J was trimmed by 8 bases and V by 0 bases; bases with no gene match: 9. Germline-derived CDR1 and CDR2 are SGHDT and YYEEEE. The CDR3 loop spans 15 amino acids. This record comes from a study of blood T cell repertoires in COVID-19. Study-wide context: Donors in the United States, Italy and Spain gave samples during acute or convalescent COVID-19. T cells, B-cell-depleted T cells, or PBMCs provided the cDNA or gDNA that served as material.

Here immunoSEQ multiplex PCR was the method, and the copy in TCRdb shows in-frame clones only, minus some. The table shows approximately 100,000 clones, with roughly 80% occurring only once. The receptor was isolated from a man aged 70-80 years with active or convalescent COVID-19. V is TRBV5-6 and J is TRBJ2-5; 8 bases fit TRBD1. Sequenced: peripheral blood. CDR3 sequence: CASSLVVQGGATQYF. CDR3 nucleotide sequence: TGTGCCAGCAGCTTGGTTGTACAGGGGGGTGCCACCCAGTACTTC.